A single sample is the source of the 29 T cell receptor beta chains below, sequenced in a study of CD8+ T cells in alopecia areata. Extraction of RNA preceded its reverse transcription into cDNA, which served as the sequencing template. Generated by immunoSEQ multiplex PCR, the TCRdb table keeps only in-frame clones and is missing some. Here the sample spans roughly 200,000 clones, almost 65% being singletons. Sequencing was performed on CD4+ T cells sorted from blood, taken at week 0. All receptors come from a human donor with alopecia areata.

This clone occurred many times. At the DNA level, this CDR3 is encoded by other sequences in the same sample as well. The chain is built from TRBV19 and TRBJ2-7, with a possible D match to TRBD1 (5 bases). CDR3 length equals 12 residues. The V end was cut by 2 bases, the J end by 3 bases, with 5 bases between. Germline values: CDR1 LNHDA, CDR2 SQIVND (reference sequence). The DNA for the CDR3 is TGTGCCAGTAGTATACAGGGCTACGAGCAGTACTTC. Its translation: CASSIQGYEQYF.

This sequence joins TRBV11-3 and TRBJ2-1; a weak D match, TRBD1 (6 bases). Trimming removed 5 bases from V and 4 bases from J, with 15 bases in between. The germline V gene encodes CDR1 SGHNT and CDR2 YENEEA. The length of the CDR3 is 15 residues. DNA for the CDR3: TGTGCCAGCAGCCCTCCTGGGGGCTCATACAATGAGCAGTTCTTC. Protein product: CASSPPGGSYNEQFF. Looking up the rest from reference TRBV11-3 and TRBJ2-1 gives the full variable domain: EAGVVQSPRYKIIEKKQPVAFWCNPISGHNTLYWYLQNLGQGPELLIRYENEEAVDDSQLPKDRFSAERLKGVDSTLKIQPAELGDSAVYLCASSPPGGSYNEQFFGPGTRLTVL.

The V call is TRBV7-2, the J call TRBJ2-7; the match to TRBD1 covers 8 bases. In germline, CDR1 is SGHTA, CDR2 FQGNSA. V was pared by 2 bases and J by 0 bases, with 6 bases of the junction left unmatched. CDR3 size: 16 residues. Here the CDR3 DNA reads TGTGCCAGCAGCTTACGGACAGGGTCTGACTCCTACGAGCAGTACTTC. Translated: CASSLRTGSDSYEQYF.

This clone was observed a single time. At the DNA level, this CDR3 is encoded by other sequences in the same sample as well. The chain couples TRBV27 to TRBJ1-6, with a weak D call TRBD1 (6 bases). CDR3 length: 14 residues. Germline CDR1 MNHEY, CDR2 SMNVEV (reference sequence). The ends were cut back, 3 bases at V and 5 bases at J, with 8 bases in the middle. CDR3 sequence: CASSFWTDNSPLHF. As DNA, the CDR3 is TGTGCCAGCAGTTTTTGGACAGATAATTCACCCCTCCACTTT.

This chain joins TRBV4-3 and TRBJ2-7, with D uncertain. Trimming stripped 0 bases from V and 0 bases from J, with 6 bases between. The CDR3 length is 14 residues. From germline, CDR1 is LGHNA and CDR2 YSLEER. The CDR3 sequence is CASSQELTSYEQYF. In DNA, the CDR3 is TGCGCCAGCAGCCAAGAGTTGACCTCCTACGAGCAGTACTTC.

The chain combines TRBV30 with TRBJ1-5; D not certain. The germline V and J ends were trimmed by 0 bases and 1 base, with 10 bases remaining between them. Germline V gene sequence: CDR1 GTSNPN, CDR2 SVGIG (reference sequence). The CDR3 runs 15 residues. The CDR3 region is CAWSVGVRSNQPQHF. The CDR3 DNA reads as TGTGCCTGGAGTGTCGGTGTCCGAAGCAATCAGCCCCAGCATTTT.

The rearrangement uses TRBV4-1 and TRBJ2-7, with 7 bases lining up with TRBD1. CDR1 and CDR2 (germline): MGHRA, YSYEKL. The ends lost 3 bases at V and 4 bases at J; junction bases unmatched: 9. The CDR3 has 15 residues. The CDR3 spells CASSHILRDRYEQYF. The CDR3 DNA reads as TGCGCCAGCAGCCACATCCTCCGGGACAGATACGAGCAGTACTTC.

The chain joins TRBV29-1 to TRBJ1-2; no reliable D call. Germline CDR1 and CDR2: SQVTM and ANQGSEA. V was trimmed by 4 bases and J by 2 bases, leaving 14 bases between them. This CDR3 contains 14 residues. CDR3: CSVVRTGTNYGYTF. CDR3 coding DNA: TGCAGCGTTGTAAGGACTGGAACAAACTATGGCTACACCTTC.

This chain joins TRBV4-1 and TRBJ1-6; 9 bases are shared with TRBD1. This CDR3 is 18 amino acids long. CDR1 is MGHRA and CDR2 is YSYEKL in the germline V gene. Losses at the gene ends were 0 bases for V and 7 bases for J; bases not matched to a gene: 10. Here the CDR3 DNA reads TGCGCCAGCAGCCAAGAGGGAAATGCCGGGACAGGGAATTCACCCCTCCACTTT. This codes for CASSQEGNAGTGNSPLHF.

The CDR3 spells CASRGTGKETQYF. CDR3 in DNA: TGTGCCAGCAGGGGAACAGGGAAAGAGACCCAGTACTTC. This chain connects TRBV7-2 to TRBJ2-5, with D possibly matching TRBD1 (6 bases). This CDR3 is 13 amino acids long. Germline lookup yields CDR1 SGHTA and CDR2 FQGNSA. The V and J ends lost 6 bases and 3 bases respectively, with 11 bases between them.

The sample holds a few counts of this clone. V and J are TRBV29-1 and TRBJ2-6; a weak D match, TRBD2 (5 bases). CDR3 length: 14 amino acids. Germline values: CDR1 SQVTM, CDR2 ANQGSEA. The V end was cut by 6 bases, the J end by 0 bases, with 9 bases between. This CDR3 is CSVGVSSGANVLTF. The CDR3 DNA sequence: TGCAGCGTGGGAGTGAGCTCTGGGGCCAACGTCCTGACTTTC.

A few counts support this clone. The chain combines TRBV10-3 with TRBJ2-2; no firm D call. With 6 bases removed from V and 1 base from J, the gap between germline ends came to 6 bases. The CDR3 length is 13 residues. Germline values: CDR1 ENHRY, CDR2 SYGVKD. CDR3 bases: TGTGCCATCAGCGCGGAGAACACCGGGGAGCTGTTTTTT. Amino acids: CAISAENTGELFF.

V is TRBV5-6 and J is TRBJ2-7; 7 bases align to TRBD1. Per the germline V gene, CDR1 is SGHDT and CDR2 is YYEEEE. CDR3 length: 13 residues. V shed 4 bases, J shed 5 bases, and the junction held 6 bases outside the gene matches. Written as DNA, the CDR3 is TGTGCCAGCAGCCACGGGACAGTCCACGAGCAGTACTTC. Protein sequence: CASSHGTVHEQYF.

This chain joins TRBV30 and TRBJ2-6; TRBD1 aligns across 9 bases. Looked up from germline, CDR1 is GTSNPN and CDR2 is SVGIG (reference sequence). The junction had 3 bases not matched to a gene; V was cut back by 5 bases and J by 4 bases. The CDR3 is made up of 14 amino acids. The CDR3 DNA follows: TGTGCCTGGGGGGACAGGGCCGGGGCCAACGTCCTGACTTTC. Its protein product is CAWGDRAGANVLTF.

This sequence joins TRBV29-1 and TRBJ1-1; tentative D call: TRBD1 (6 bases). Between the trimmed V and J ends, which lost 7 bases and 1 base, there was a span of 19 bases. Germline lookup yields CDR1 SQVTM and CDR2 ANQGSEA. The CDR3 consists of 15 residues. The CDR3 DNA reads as TGCAGCGCCCAAGGGGTTGGCAGGGGGAACACTGAAGCTTTCTTT. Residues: CSAQGVGRGNTEAFF.

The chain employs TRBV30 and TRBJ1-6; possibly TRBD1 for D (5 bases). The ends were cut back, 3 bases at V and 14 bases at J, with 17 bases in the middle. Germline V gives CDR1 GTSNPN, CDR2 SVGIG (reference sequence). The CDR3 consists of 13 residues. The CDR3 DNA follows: TGTGCCTGGAGAGCCCCCCCGACAGTAGCCCTCCACTTT. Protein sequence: CAWRAPPTVALHF.

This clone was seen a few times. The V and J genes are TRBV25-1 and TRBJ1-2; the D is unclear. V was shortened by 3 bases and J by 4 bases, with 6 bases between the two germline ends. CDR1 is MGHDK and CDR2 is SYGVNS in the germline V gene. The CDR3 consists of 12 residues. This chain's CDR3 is CASSDEVYGYTF. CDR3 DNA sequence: TGTGCCAGCAGTGATGAGGTCTATGGCTACACCTTC.

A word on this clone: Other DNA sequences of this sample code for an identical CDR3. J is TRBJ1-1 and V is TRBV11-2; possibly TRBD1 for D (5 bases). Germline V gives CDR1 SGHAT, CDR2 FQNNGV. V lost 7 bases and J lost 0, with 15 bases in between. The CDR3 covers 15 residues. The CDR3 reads CASTRMQGVNTEAFF. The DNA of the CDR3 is TGTGCCAGCACCCGAATGCAGGGAGTGAACACTGAAGCTTTCTTT.

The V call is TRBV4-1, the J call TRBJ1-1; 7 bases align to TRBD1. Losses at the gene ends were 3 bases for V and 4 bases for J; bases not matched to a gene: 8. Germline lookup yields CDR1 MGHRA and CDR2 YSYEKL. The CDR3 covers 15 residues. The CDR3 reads CASSHLQGGGTEAFF. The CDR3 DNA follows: TGCGCCAGCAGCCACCTCCAGGGGGGTGGCACTGAAGCTTTCTTT.

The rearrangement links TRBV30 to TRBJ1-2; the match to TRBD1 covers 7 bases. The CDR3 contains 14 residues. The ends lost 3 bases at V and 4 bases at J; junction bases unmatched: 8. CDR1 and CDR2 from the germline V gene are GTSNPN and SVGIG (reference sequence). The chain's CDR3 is CAWRAPGTAYGYTF. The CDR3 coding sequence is TGTGCCTGGAGGGCACCGGGGACAGCCTATGGCTACACCTTC. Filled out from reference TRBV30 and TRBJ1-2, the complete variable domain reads SQTIHQWPATLVQPVGSPLSLECTVEGTSNPNLYWYRQAAGRGLQLLFYSVGIGQISSEVPQNLSASRPQDRQFILSSKKLLLSDSGFYLCAWRAPGTAYGYTFGSGTRLTVV.

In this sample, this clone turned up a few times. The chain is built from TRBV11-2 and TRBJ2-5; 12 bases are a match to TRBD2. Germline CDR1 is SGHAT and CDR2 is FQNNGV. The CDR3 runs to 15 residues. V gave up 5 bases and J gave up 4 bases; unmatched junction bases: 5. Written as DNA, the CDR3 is TGTGCCAGCAGCCCCGGACTAGCGGGGAGAGAGACCCAGTACTTC. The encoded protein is CASSPGLAGRETQYF.

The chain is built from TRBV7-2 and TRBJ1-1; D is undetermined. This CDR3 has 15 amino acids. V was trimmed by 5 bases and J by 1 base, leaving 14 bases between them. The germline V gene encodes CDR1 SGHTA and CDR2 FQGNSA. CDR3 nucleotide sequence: TGTGCCAGCAGCCGCTCTCAGAACAGGAACACTGAAGCTTTCTTT. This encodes CASSRSQNRNTEAFF.

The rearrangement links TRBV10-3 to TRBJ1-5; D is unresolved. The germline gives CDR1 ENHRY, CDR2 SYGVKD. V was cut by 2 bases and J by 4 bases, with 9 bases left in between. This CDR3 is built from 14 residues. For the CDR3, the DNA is TGTGCCATCAGTGAGATCGCAGCAAATCAGCCCCAGCATTTT. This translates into CAISEIAANQPQHF.

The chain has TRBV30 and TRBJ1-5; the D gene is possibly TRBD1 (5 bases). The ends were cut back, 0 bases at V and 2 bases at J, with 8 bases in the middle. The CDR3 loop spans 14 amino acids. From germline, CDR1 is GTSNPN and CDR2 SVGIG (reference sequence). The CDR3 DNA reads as TGTGCCTGGAGTGTCGGGGCTGGCAATCAGCCCCAGCATTTT. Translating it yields CAWSVGAGNQPQHF.

CDR3 bases: TGTGCCAGCAGCGTAGGAAGGGAGCGGTCTGGCTACACCTTC. This gives the protein CASSVGRERSGYTF. The chain combines TRBV9 with TRBJ1-2; no firm D call. Germline loops: CDR1 SGDLS, CDR2 YYNGEE. The V and J ends lost 0 bases and 7 bases respectively, with 13 bases between them. The CDR3 runs 14 residues.

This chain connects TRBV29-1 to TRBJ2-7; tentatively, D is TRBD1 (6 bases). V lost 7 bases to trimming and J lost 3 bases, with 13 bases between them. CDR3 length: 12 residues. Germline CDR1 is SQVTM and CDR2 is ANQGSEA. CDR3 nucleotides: TGCAGCGCCCGGGACACCGTCTACGAGCAGTACTTC. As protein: CSARDTVYEQYF.

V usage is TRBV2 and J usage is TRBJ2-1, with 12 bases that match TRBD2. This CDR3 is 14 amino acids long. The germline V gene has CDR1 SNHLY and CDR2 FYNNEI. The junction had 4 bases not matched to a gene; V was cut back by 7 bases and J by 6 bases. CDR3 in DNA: TGTGCCAGCATGAGGACTAGCGGGGCCAATGAGCAGTTCTTC. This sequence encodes CASMRTSGANEQFF. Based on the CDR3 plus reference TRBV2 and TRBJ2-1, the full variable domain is EPEVTQTPSHQVTQMGQEVILRCVPISNHLYFYWYRQILGQKVEFLVSFYNNEISEKSEIFDDQFSVERPDGSNFTLKIRSTKLEDSAMYFCASMRTSGANEQFFGPGTRLTVL.

The CDR3, as DNA: TGCGCCAGCAGAAGTGGAGGGACAGAAGGTTCCGGGGAGCTGTTTTTT. Translation: CASRSGGTEGSGELFF. The genes are TRBV5-1 and TRBJ2-2; tentative D call: TRBD1 (7 bases). Germline assignment: CDR1 SGHRS and CDR2 YFSETQ. The CDR3 extends over 16 amino acids. Between the trimmed V and J ends, which lost 5 bases and 6 bases, there was a span of 20 bases. Full variable domain (outside the CDR3, taken from reference TRBV5-1 and TRBJ2-2): KAGVTQTPRYLIKTRGQQVTLSCSPISGHRSVSWYQQTPGQGLQFLFEYFSETQRNKGNFPGRFSGRQFSNSRSEMNVSTLELGDSALYLCASRSGGTEGSGELFFGEGSRLTVL.

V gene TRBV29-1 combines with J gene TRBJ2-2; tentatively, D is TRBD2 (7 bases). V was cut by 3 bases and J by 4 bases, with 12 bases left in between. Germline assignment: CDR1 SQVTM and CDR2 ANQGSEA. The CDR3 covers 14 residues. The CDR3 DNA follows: TGCAGCGTTGACGGCGGGGGCCTCACCGGGGAGCTGTTTTTT. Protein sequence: CSVDGGGLTGELFF.